The sequence of this TCR beta chain was determined in a study of OX40 agonist ivuxolimab in advanced cancers. The CDR3 has 14 amino acids. The ends were cut back, 4 bases at V and 4 bases at J, with 9 bases in the middle. Germline-derived CDR1 and CDR2 are SGHTS and YDEGEE. Sequencing used immunoSEQ multiplex PCR; TCRdb keeps in-frame clones, though not all of them. The sample shows 65,000 to 100,000 clones, about 90% of them seen only once. The chain combines TRBV5-8 with TRBJ1-6; perhaps TRBD1 as D (5 bases). The sequence came from an adult with an advanced solid tumor such as melanoma, head and neck, liver or kidney cancer. The sequences come from CD4+ or CD8+ T cells sorted from blood, collected in a trial of the OX40 agonist ivuxolimab. The CDR3 nucleotides are TGTGCCAGCAGCAAAGGGACTTATAATTCACCCCTCCACTTT. Protein product: CASSKGTYNSPLHF.